The 19 T cell receptor beta chains listed next were all sequenced from one sample in a study of tumour-infiltrating T cells in Burkitt lymphoma. Assay used: immunoSEQ multiplex PCR; TCRdb lists only in-frame clones, some missing. The table lists some 5,000 clones, about a sixth of them singletons. Specimen: tumor tissue. The receptors were sampled from a human donor with diffuse large B-cell lymphoma.

This clone was detected a few times. As DNA, the CDR3 is TGTGCCTGGAGGCAGGGACGAAGGGACACTGAAGCTTTCTTT. It translates to CAWRQGRRDTEAFF. The chain uses TRBV30 and TRBJ1-1; tentatively, D is TRBD1 (5 bases). In germline, CDR1 is GTSNPN, CDR2 SVGIG (reference sequence). The V and J ends lost 3 bases and 3 bases respectively, with 14 bases between them. The CDR3 runs 14 residues.

The chain recombines TRBV7-9 with TRBJ2-2; TRBD2 might be the D (6 bases). This CDR3 spans 16 amino acids. Looked up from germline, CDR1 is SEHNR and CDR2 is FQNEAQ (reference sequence). V was clipped by 5 bases and J by 0 bases, with 13 bases between them. CDR3 protein: CASSSGRDANTGELFF. The CDR3 DNA reads as TGTGCCAGCAGCAGCGGGCGGGACGCGAACACCGGGGAGCTGTTTTTT.

This clone was counted between two and nine times. The V gene is TRBV6-5, the J gene TRBJ2-1; 8 positions match TRBD2. V shed 6 bases, J shed 4 bases, and the junction held 5 bases outside the gene matches. This CDR3 contains 14 residues. CDR1 and CDR2 from the germline V gene are MNHEY and SVGAGI. In DNA form, the CDR3 reads TGTGCCAGCAGCCGCGGGAGGCCGTACAATGAGCAGTTCTTC. Its protein product is CASSRGRPYNEQFF.

The chain has TRBV5-5 and TRBJ1-2, with D possibly matching TRBD1 (5 bases). This CDR3 is 15 amino acids long. Germline CDR1 is SGHKS and CDR2 is YYEKEE (reference sequence). The V end was cut by 4 bases, the J end by 4 bases, with 17 bases between. CDR3 sequence: CASSQEGTQGYGYTF. The CDR3 coding sequence is TGTGCCAGCAGCCAGGAGGGTACGCAGGGCTATGGCTACACCTTC.

A few counts support this clone. This chain connects TRBV28 to TRBJ2-7; D unresolved. The germline V and J ends were trimmed by 2 bases and 2 bases, with 7 bases remaining between them. CDR1 and CDR2 from the germline V gene are MDHEN and SYDVKM. There are 13 residues in the CDR3. The DNA of the CDR3 is TGTGCCAGCAGTTTAACAGCAGCCTACGAGCAGTACTTC. It is translated as CASSLTAAYEQYF.

The J gene is TRBJ2-4, the V gene TRBV16; D unresolved. CDR3 size: 12 residues. V dropped 4 bases and J dropped 10 bases, with 11 bases sitting between them. Germline values: CDR1 KGHSY, CDR2 FQNENV. The CDR3 region has the DNA TGTGCCAGCAGCCCCCAAGATCGGATTCAGTACTTC. This gives the protein CASSPQDRIQYF.

In its sample, this clone was seen a few times. CDR3 in DNA: TGTGCCAGTAGTATGACTAGCGGGAGTCCTGGGGAGCTGTTTTTT. This translates into CASSMTSGSPGELFF. This chain connects TRBV19 to TRBJ2-2; 12 bases are a match to TRBD2. Germline values: CDR1 LNHDA, CDR2 SQIVND (reference sequence). Losses at the gene ends were 3 bases for V and 8 bases for J; bases not matched to a gene: 4. The CDR3 extends over 15 amino acids.

The V call is TRBV5-4, the J call TRBJ2-7; 8 nucleotides align to TRBD1. From germline, CDR1 is SGHNT and CDR2 YYREEE (reference sequence). J lost 3 bases, V lost 4 bases, and 9 bases had no gene match. This CDR3 contains 15 residues. CDR3 nucleotides: TGTGCCAGCAGCCCCGCAGGGGGCACCCTCTACGAGCAGTACTTC. Its protein is CASSPAGGTLYEQYF.

This clone was seen a handful of times. This chain uses TRBV5-1 with TRBJ2-5; D may be TRBD1 (6 bases). CDR1 and CDR2 (germline): SGHRS, YFSETQ. The germline V and J ends were trimmed by 4 bases and 5 bases, with 12 bases remaining between them. This CDR3 spans 13 amino acids. The CDR3 DNA is TGCGCCAGCAGCCCCAGGGGTATGGAGACCCAGTACTTC. Amino acid sequence: CASSPRGMETQYF.

Only a few counts were recorded for this clone. CDR3 sequence reads: CASSYVVNTEAFF. CDR3 nucleotides: TGTGCCAGCAGTTACGTGGTGAACACTGAAGCTTTCTTT. The genes are TRBV6-5 and TRBJ1-1; D is unresolved. The CDR3 is 13 amino acids. Germline V gene sequence: CDR1 MNHEY, CDR2 SVGAGI. Trimming took 2 bases from V and 0 from J, leaving 4 bases between them.

The sample holds a few counts of this clone. The rearrangement links TRBV7-9 to TRBJ2-5; D not resolved. The CDR3 is 12 amino acids. V lost 1 base and J 7 bases, leaving 7 bases between the germline ends. Looked up from germline, CDR1 is SEHNR and CDR2 is FQNEAQ (reference sequence). The CDR3 DNA reads TGTGCCAGCAGCTTAGACTTTGGGACCCAGTACTTC. This sequence encodes CASSLDFGTQYF.

V and J are TRBV7-9 and TRBJ1-5, with D unresolved. V was cut by 5 bases and J by 0 bases, with 14 bases left in between. The CDR3 contains 16 residues. Germline loops: CDR1 SEHNR, CDR2 FQNEAQ (reference sequence). The CDR3 DNA sequence: TGTGCCAGCAGCCCAGGAAAATGGGATAGCAATCAGCCCCAGCATTTT. Its translation is CASSPGKWDSNQPQHF.

A few counts support this clone. The chain is built from TRBV19 and TRBJ2-7, with D hard to call. Looked up from germline, CDR1 is LNHDA and CDR2 is SQIVND (reference sequence). V was pared by 1 base and J by 3 bases, with 7 bases between. The CDR3 sequence is 13 residues long. The CDR3 region is CASSIAEFYEQYF. CDR3 in DNA: TGTGCCAGTAGTATAGCAGAATTCTACGAGCAGTACTTC.

This clone was seen a few times. The chain couples TRBV4-1 to TRBJ2-7; D tentatively fits TRBD1 or TRBD2 (5 bases each). The CDR3 spans 16 residues. V was trimmed by 2 bases and J by 6 bases, leaving 20 bases between them. In germline, CDR1 is MGHRA, CDR2 YSYEKL. The CDR3 DNA reads TGCGCCAGCAGCCAACAAGGGTCGGGGCTGTTGGCCGAGCAGTACTTC. This translates into CASSQQGSGLLAEQYF.

This clone occurred a few times. The chain joins TRBV16 to TRBJ2-7; D ambiguous. The V gene's germline CDR1 is KGHSY and CDR2 FQNENV. With 1 base removed from V and 0 bases from J, the gap between germline ends came to 7 bases. The CDR3 is 14 residues long. For the CDR3, the DNA is TGTGCCAGCAGCCAATTTGGTCGCTCCTACGAGCAGTACTTC. Translation: CASSQFGRSYEQYF.

This clone turned up a few times. The chain uses TRBV30 and TRBJ1-5; perhaps TRBD1 as D (5 bases). CDR3 length: 13 residues. Deletions cut 0 bases from V and 6 bases from J, with 9 bases between. The V gene's germline CDR1 is GTSNPN and CDR2 SVGIG (reference sequence). The CDR3 here is CAWSVGAGQPQHF. CDR3 bases: TGTGCCTGGAGTGTAGGGGCCGGTCAGCCCCAGCATTTT.

This clone was seen a few times. The chain has TRBV7-8 and TRBJ2-7, with 7 bases lining up with TRBD1. The CDR3 length is 14 residues. Germline CDR1 and CDR2: SGHVS and FQNEAQ. V shed 1 base and J 3 bases; nucleotides not matched to a gene: 3. CDR3 region: CASSLVGTDYEQYF. The CDR3 region has the DNA TGTGCCAGCAGCTTAGTGGGGACAGACTACGAGCAGTACTTC.

J is TRBJ2-6 and V is TRBV2; a possible D gene is TRBD2 (6 bases). From germline, CDR1 is SNHLY and CDR2 FYNNEI. V dropped 5 bases and J dropped 0 bases, with 14 bases sitting between them. This CDR3 is 17 amino acids long. The CDR3 DNA follows: TGTGCCAGCAGTCCGGAGGGCCCGAGCTCTGGGGCCAACGTCCTGACTTTC. Amino acids: CASSPEGPSSGANVLTF.

This clone was found a few times. CDR3 amino acids: CASSSSGTPQETQYF. The CDR3, as DNA: TGTGCCAGCAGTTCTAGCGGGACTCCACAAGAGACCCAGTACTTC. The chain links TRBV25-1 to TRBJ2-5; 9 positions agree with TRBD2. This CDR3 spans 15 amino acids. Losses at the gene ends were 5 bases for V and 2 bases for J; bases not matched to a gene: 6. Germline V gene sequence: CDR1 MGHDK, CDR2 SYGVNS.